A selection of T cell receptor beta chains follows, all from one sample in a study of blood T cell repertoires in COVID-19. Assay: immunoSEQ multiplex PCR; the TCRdb copy retains only in-frame clones and omits some. The sample holds around 290,000 clones, around 89% seen once. Sequences were obtained from peripheral blood. The source of these receptors is a man aged 35-49 years with acute or convalescent COVID-19. Both conserved end residues are part of each CDR3. A D gene is named only where the DNA matches it firmly.

V gene: TRBV7-2
J gene: TRBJ1-1
D gene: .
CDR3 DNA: TGTGCCAGCAGTTCAGGGTTTGGGACTGAAGCTTTCTTT
CDR3 protein: CASSSGFGTEAFF

V gene: TRBV3-1/TRBV3-2
J gene: TRBJ1-6
D gene: .
CDR3 DNA: TGTGCCAGCAGCCAGTCAGGGAATTCACCCCTCCACTTT
CDR3 protein: CASSQSGNSPLHF

V gene: TRBV6-2/TRBV6-3
J gene: TRBJ1-4
D gene: TRBD1
CDR3 DNA: TGTGCCAGCAGTACTCCACAGGGGATTCTAGAAAAACTGTTTTTT
CDR3 protein: CASSTPQGILEKLFF

V gene: TRBV6-1
J gene: TRBJ2-1
D gene: TRBD1
CDR3 DNA: TGTGCCAGCAGTGGAAGAGGGGGCCCTAGACTCAGCGATGAGCAGTTCTTC
CDR3 protein: CASSGRGGPRLSDEQFF

V gene: TRBV18
J gene: TRBJ1-1
D gene: TRBD1
CDR3 DNA: TGTGCCAGCTCACCCTCAGGGGGCGCGGGTGAAGCTTTCTTT
CDR3 protein: CASSPSGGAGEAFF

V gene: TRBV18
J gene: TRBJ2-7
D gene: .
CDR3 DNA: TGTGCCAGCTCACCACAACTCTACGAGCAGTACTTC
CDR3 protein: CASSPQLYEQYF

V gene: TRBV7-8
J gene: TRBJ2-2
D gene: .
CDR3 DNA: TGTGCCATTCAGAAAGAAATGAACACCGGGGAGCTGTTTTTT
CDR3 protein: CAIQKEMNTGELFF

V gene: TRBV6-6
J gene: TRBJ1-2
D gene: .
CDR3 DNA: TGTGCCAGCCCCCCCGGAACAGGTGAGTATGGCTACACCTTC
CDR3 protein: CASPPGTGEYGYTF

V gene: TRBV18
J gene: TRBJ1-1
D gene: .
CDR3 DNA: TGTGCCAGCTCACCGACGGGCAGGGACACTGAAGCTTTCTTT
CDR3 protein: CASSPTGRDTEAFF

V gene: TRBV2
J gene: TRBJ1-1
D gene: .
CDR3 DNA: TGTGCCAGCCACAGGAACCCTAACACTGAAGCTTTCTTT
CDR3 protein: CASHRNPNTEAFF

V gene: TRBV27
J gene: TRBJ2-3
D gene: .
CDR3 DNA: TGTGCCAGCAGTTTACAGGGTGTTGACACAGATACGCAGTATTTT
CDR3 protein: CASSLQGVDTDTQYF

V gene: TRBV10-3
J gene: TRBJ2-2
D gene: .
CDR3 DNA: TGTGCCATCAGTGACCCCCCGACAGCGATAACCGGGGAGCTGTTTTTT
CDR3 protein: CAISDPPTAITGELFF